Presented here are 18 T cell receptor beta chains from one specimen sequenced in a study of graft-versus-host responses after intestinal transplantation. Their specific antigens are unknown. This table comes from immunoSEQ multiplex PCR, and its TCRdb copy is limited to in-frame clones, with some not included. This sample yields fewer than 90,000 clones, of which 94% are seen a single time; approximately 0.2% belongs to the top ten. Sequencing used unstimulated CD4+ T cells sorted from spleen or lymph node cells, obtained before transplant. The receptors shown here come from a human donor who was the organ donor for an intestinal transplant.

The chain employs TRBV18 and TRBJ2-3; TRBD2 agrees at 10 bases. The CDR3 is made up of 15 amino acids. Trimming cost V 4 bases and J 2 bases; bases outside gene matches: 3. CDR1 KGHSH and CDR2 LQKENI come from the germline V gene. In DNA, the CDR3 is TGTGCCAGCTCACTCCTAGCGGGGGACACAGATACGCAGTATTTT. It translates to CASSLLAGDTDTQYF.

This chain connects TRBV30 to TRBJ1-5; the D gene is possibly TRBD1 (6 bases). The V gene lost 2 bases and the J gene lost 4 bases, with 9 bases spanning the gap. The germline V gene encodes CDR1 GTSNPN and CDR2 SVGIG (reference sequence). This CDR3 spans 13 amino acids. The DNA of the CDR3 is TGTGCCTGGAGTCAGGGGTCTAATCAGCCCCAGCATTTT. Amino acid sequence: CAWSQGSNQPQHF.

V usage is TRBV9 and J usage is TRBJ2-2; D is possibly TRBD2 (6 bases). Germline values: CDR1 SGDLS, CDR2 YYNGEE. V was trimmed by 4 bases and J by 5 bases, leaving 18 bases between them. The CDR3 sequence is 16 residues long. CDR3 DNA sequence: TGTGCCAGCAGCCCGATGACGGGAGTCTCGACCGGGGAGCTGTTTTTT. This sequence encodes CASSPMTGVSTGELFF.

The CDR3 reads CASSPPGQGGNSPLHF. CDR3 DNA: TGTGCCAGCAGCCCTCCGGGACAGGGAGGGAATTCACCCCTCCACTTT. This chain links TRBV7-9 with TRBJ1-6, with TRBD1 matching over 9 bases. The CDR3 is made up of 16 amino acids. V dropped 5 bases and J dropped 7; count of bases not matched to a gene: 9. Germline CDR1 and CDR2: SEHNR and FQNEAQ (reference sequence).

This chain uses TRBV6-1 with TRBJ2-7; D is possibly TRBD1 or TRBD2 (6 bases each). Trimming pared 7 bases from V and 13 bases from J, leaving 20 bases between. The CDR3 has 12 amino acids. CDR1 is MNHNS and CDR2 is SASEGT in the germline V gene. The CDR3 bases are TGTGCCAGCACATTCGGTGAGGGGGGCGGTTACTTC. Protein: CASTFGEGGGYF.

The chain combines TRBV10-3 with TRBJ1-5; D not certain. Germline V gene data show CDR1 as ENHRY and CDR2 as SYGVKD. With 0 bases removed from V and 5 bases from J, the gap between germline ends came to 5 bases. This CDR3 has 13 residues. The CDR3 sequence is CAISESIDQPQHF. Here the CDR3 DNA reads TGTGCCATCAGTGAGTCGATTGATCAGCCCCAGCATTTT.

This chain uses TRBV28 with TRBJ2-7; 11 bases line up with TRBD2. The CDR3 extends over 14 amino acids. The V gene's germline CDR1 is MDHEN and CDR2 SYDVKM. With 5 bases clipped from V and 4 bases from J, the junction kept 4 bases outside the gene matches. Written as DNA, the CDR3 is TGTGCCAGCAGTCAGACTAGCGGGGTGTACGAGCAGTACTTC. Protein sequence: CASSQTSGVYEQYF.

This chain joins TRBV29-1 and TRBJ1-4, with D tentatively TRBD1 (6 bases). Germline V gene sequence: CDR1 SQVTM, CDR2 ANQGSEA. This CDR3 has 14 amino acids. V was cut by 6 bases and J by 8 bases, with 19 bases left in between. DNA for the CDR3: TGCAGCGTCCTATCCACAGGGAGAGGAGAAAAACTGTTTTTT. Translation: CSVLSTGRGEKLFF.

The chain uses TRBV2 and TRBJ1-2, with 8 positions matching TRBD1. The CDR3 is 14 amino acids. The germline gives CDR1 SNHLY, CDR2 FYNNEI. Trimming at V came to 4 bases and at J to 7 bases, leaving 8 bases not matched to a gene. CDR3 region: CASSAGGVPGGYTF. CDR3 nucleotides: TGTGCCAGCAGTGCAGGGGGCGTCCCGGGTGGCTACACCTTC. Supplemented by reference TRBV2 and TRBJ1-2, the full variable domain reads EPEVTQTPSHQVTQMGQEVILRCVPISNHLYFYWYRQILGQKVEFLVSFYNNEISEKSEIFDDQFSVERPDGSNFTLKIRSTKLEDSAMYFCASSAGGVPGGYTFGSGTRLTVV.

The chain employs TRBV4-3 and TRBJ2-1, with TRBD1 identical over 10 bases. CDR3 length: 15 residues. V was clipped by 1 base and J by 7 bases; unmatched bases: 4. The germline CDR1 and CDR2 sequences are LGHNA and YSLEER. Here the CDR3 reads CASSQGGDRGNEQFF. The CDR3, as DNA: TGCGCCAGCAGCCAAGGTGGGGACAGGGGAAATGAGCAGTTCTTC.

V and J are TRBV18 and TRBJ1-1; TRBD1 agrees at 8 bases. CDR1 and CDR2 from the germline V gene are KGHSH and LQKENI. CDR3 length: 17 amino acids. V lost 3 bases, J lost 2 bases, and 11 bases stayed unmatched. The CDR3 DNA follows: TGTGCCAGCTCACCCCTAAGACCGACAGGGGCCAACACTGAAGCTTTCTTT. This encodes CASSPLRPTGANTEAFF.

The J gene is TRBJ1-1, the V gene TRBV4-1; 11 bases line up with TRBD1. The CDR3 has 17 amino acids. Germline-derived CDR1 and CDR2 are MGHRA and YSYEKL. V lost 2 bases to trimming and J lost 5 bases; unmatched junction nucleotides: 10. The DNA for the CDR3 is TGCGCCAGCAGCCAATTTGGGACAGGGGGTGCGAGGACTGAAGCTTTCTTT. Its protein product is CASSQFGTGGARTEAFF.

The chain recombines TRBV7-3 with TRBJ1-6; D unclear. Trimming stripped 1 base from V and 6 bases from J, with 1 base between. Germline CDR1 reads SGHTA; CDR2 reads FQGTGA. This CDR3 comprises 12 residues. CDR3 sequence: CASSLSNSPLHF. The CDR3 bases are TGTGCCAGCAGCTTAAGTAATTCACCCCTCCACTTT.

V is TRBV27 and J is TRBJ2-5; D remains ambiguous. The J call may be faulty, since TRBJ2-7 better matches the DNA end. CDR3 length equals 13 residues. In germline, CDR1 is MNHEY, CDR2 SMNVEV (reference sequence). The CDR3, as DNA: TGTGCCAGCAGTTCCGGACGCCACTACGAGCAGTACTTC. Its protein is CASSSGRHYEQYF.

The chain uses TRBV25-1 and TRBJ2-5; 7 bases line up with TRBD1. V lost 6 bases, J lost 1 base, and 17 bases stayed unmatched. This CDR3 spans 18 amino acids. Germline lookup yields CDR1 MGHDK and CDR2 SYGVNS. CDR3 DNA sequence: TGTGCCAGCAGCCCCGAAGGCTGGGATCGACAGGGCCAAGAGACCCAGTACTTC. Amino acid sequence: CASSPEGWDRQGQETQYF.

The rearrangement joins TRBV28 to TRBJ2-2; TRBD1 might be the D (6 bases). The germline V and J ends were trimmed by 10 bases and 4 bases, with 13 bases remaining between them. The CDR3 length is 13 residues. In germline, CDR1 is MDHEN, CDR2 SYDVKM. This CDR3 reads CATLQGSTGELFF. CDR3 bases: TGTGCCACCCTTCAGGGGAGCACCGGGGAGCTGTTTTTT.

The genes are TRBV28 and TRBJ1-2; 7 bases align to TRBD1. CDR1 MDHEN and CDR2 SYDVKM come from the germline V gene. The V and J ends lost 5 bases and 1 base, in that order; junction bases with no gene match: 10. This CDR3 is 16 amino acids long. The CDR3 protein is CASSNDRAALNYGYTF. CDR3 in DNA: TGTGCCAGCAGTAACGACAGGGCGGCACTTAACTATGGCTACACCTTC.

This chain links TRBV5-6 with TRBJ2-7; D is undetermined. The CDR3 runs to 12 residues. The germline V gene encodes CDR1 SGHDT and CDR2 YYEEEE. The V gene lost 2 bases and the J gene lost 3 bases, with 6 bases spanning the gap. Here the CDR3 DNA reads TGTGCCAGCAGCTTCCACCTCTACGAGCAGTACTTC. This gives the protein CASSFHLYEQYF.